This TCR beta chain was identified during a study of blood T cell repertoires in COVID-19. The CDR3 totals 17 residues. The junction had 13 bases not matched to a gene; V was cut back by 5 bases and J by 4 bases. Germline V gene sequence: CDR1 LGHNA, CDR2 YSLEER. Only in-frame clones appear in the TCRdb table, and some are missing; sequencing was by immunoSEQ multiplex PCR. The sample has tens of thousands of clones, around 90% seen once. This clonotype was obtained from a human donor with active COVID-19. The donor label of this sample is uncertain. The chain recombines TRBV4-3 with TRBJ2-2; 7 bases are a match to TRBD1. Sample: peripheral blood. The CDR3 loop is CASSFLLPGQPTGELFF. DNA for the CDR3: TGCGCCAGCAGCTTCTTACTACCGGGACAGCCCACCGGGGAGCTGTTTTTT.